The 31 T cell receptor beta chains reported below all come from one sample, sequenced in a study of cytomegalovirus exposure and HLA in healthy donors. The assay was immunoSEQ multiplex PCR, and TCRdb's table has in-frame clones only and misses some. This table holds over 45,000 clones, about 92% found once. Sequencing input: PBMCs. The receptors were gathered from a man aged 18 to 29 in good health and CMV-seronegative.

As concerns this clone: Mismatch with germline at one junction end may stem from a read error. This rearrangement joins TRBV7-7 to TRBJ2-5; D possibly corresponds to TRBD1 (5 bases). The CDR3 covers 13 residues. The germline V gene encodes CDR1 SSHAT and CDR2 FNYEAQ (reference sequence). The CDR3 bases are TGTGCTAGCAGCTTGGGGCTCAAAGAGACCCAGTACTTC. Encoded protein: CASSLGLKETQYF.

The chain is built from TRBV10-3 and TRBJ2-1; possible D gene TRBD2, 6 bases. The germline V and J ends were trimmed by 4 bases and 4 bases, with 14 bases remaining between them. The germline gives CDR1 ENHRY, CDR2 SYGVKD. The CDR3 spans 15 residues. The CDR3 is CAISGTLAGYNEQFF. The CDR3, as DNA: TGTGCCATCAGTGGGACCCTGGCGGGGTACAATGAGCAGTTCTTC.

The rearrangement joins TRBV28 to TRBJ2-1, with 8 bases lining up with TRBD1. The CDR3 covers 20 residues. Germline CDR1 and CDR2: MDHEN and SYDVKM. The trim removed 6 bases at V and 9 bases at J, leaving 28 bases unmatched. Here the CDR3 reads CASSLVVFGAWGRGHGEQFF. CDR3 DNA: TGTGCCAGCAGCTTAGTGGTATTCGGAGCATGGGGCAGGGGGCACGGTGAGCAGTTCTTC.

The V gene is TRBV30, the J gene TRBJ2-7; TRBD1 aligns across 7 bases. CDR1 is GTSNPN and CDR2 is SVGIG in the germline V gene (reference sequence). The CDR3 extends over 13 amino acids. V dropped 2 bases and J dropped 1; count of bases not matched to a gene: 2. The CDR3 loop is CAWSHRGSYEQYF. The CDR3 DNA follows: TGTGCCTGGAGTCACAGGGGATCCTACGAGCAGTACTTC.

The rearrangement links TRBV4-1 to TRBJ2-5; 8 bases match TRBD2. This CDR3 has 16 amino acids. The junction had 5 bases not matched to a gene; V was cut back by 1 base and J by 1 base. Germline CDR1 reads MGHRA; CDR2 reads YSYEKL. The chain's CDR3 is CASSQVDSGIQETQYF. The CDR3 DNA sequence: TGCGCCAGCAGCCAAGTGGATAGCGGGATCCAAGAGACCCAGTACTTC.

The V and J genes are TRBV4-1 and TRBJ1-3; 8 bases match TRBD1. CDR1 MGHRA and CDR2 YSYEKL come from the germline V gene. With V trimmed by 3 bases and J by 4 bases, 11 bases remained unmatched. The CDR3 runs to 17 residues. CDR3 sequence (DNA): TGCGCCAGCAGCCAGAGTCCGGACAGGGTGATGGGAAACACCATATATTTT. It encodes CASSQSPDRVMGNTIYF.

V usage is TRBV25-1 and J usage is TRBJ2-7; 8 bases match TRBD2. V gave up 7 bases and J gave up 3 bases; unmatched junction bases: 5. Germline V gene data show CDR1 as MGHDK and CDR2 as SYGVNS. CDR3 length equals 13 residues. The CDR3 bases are TGTGCCAGCACTTTGAGCGGGGGCTACGAGCAGTACTTC. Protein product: CASTLSGGYEQYF.

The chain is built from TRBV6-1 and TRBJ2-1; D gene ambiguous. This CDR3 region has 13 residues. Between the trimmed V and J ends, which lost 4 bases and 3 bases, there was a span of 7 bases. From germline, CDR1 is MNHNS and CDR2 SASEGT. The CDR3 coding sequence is TGTGCCAGCAGTGGGCCGAACTACAATGAGCAGTTCTTC. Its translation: CASSGPNYNEQFF.

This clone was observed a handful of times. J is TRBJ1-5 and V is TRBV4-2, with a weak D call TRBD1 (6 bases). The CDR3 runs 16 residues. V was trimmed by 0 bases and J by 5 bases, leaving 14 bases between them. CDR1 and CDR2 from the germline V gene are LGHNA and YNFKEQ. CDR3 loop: CASSQDSLGGDQPQHF. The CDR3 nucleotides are TGTGCCAGCAGCCAAGATTCGTTAGGGGGTGATCAGCCCCAGCATTTT.

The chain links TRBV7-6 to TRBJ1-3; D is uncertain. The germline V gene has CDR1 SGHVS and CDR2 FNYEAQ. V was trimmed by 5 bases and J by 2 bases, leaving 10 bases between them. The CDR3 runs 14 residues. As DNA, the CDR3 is TGTGCCAGCAGCCCCACATTTCCTGGAAACACCATATATTTT. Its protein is CASSPTFPGNTIYF.

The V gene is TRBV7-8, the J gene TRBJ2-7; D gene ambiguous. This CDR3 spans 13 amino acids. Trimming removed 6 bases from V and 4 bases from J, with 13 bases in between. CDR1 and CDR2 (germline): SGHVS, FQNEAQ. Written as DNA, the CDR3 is TGTGCCAGCAGTTCCTCGACACATTACGAGCAGTACTTC. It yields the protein CASSSSTHYEQYF.

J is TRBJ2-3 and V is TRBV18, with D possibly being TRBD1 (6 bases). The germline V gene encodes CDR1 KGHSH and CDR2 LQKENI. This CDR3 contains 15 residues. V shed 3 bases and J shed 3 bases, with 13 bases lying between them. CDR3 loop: CASSPPRGRTDTQYF. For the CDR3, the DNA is TGTGCCAGCTCACCCCCCAGGGGCCGTACAGATACGCAGTATTTT.

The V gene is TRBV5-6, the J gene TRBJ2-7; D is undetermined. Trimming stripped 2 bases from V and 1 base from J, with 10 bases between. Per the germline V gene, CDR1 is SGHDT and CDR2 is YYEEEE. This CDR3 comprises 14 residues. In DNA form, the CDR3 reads TGTGCCAGCAGCTTTGGCTTCTTTTCCTACGAGCAGTACTTC. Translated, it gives CASSFGFFSYEQYF. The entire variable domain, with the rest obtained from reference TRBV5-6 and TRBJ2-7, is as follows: DAGVTQSPTHLIKTRGQQVTLRCSPKSGHDTVSWYQQALGQGPQFIFQYYEEEERQRGNFPDRFSGHQFPNYSSELNVNALLLGDSALYLCASSFGFFSYEQYFGPGTRLTVT.

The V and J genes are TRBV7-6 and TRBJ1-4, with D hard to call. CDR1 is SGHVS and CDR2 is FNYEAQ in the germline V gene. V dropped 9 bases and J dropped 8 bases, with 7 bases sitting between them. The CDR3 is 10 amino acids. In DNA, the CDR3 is TGTGCCAGGAAAACAGAAAAACTGTTTTTT. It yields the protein CARKTEKLFF. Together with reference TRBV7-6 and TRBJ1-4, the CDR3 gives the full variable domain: GAGVSQSPRYKVTKRGQDVALRCDPISGHVSLYWYRQALGQGPEFLTYFNYEAQQDKSGLPNDRFSAERPEGSISTLTIQRTEQRDSAMYRCARKTEKLFFGSGTQLSVL.

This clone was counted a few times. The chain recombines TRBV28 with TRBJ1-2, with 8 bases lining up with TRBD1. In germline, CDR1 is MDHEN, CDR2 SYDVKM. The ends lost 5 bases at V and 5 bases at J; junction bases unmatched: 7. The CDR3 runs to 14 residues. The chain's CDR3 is CASSQTDRGYGYTF. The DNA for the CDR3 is TGTGCCAGCAGTCAGACCGACAGGGGTTATGGCTACACCTTC.

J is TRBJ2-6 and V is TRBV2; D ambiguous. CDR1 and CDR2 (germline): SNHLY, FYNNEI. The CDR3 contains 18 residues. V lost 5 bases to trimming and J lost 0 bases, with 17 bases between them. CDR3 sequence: CASSLNGYAYSGANVLTF. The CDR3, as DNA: TGTGCCAGCAGTCTTAACGGGTACGCCTACTCTGGGGCCAACGTCCTGACTTTC.

CDR3 sequence: CASSFGRVDTGELFF. The CDR3 DNA reads as TGTGCCAGCAGCTTCGGCAGGGTGGACACCGGGGAGCTGTTTTTT. The chain links TRBV7-2 to TRBJ2-2, with a possible D match to TRBD1 (5 bases). V dropped 3 bases and J dropped 3 bases, with 11 bases sitting between them. From germline, CDR1 is SGHTA and CDR2 FQGNSA. This CDR3 comprises 15 residues.

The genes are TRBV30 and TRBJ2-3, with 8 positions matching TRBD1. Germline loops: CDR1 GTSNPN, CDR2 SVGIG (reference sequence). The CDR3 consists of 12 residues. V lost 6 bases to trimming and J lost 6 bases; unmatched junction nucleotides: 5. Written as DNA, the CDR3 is TGTGCCTGTAGGACAGGGAGGGATACGCAGTATTTT. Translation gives CACRTGRDTQYF.

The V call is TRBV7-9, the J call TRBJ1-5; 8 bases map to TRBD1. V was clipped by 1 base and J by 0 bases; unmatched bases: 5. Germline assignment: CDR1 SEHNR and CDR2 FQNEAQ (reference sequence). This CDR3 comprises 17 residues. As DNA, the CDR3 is TGTGCCAGCAGCTTAGGGCAGGGGGCGGATAGCAATCAGCCCCAGCATTTT. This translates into CASSLGQGADSNQPQHF.

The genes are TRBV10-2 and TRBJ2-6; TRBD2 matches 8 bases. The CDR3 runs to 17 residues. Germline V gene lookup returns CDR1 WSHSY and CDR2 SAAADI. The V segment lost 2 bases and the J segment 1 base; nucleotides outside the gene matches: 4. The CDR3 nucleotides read TGCGCCAGCAGTGAGAGCGGGAGTTTTTCTGGGGCCAACGTCCTGACTTTC. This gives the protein CASSESGSFSGANVLTF.

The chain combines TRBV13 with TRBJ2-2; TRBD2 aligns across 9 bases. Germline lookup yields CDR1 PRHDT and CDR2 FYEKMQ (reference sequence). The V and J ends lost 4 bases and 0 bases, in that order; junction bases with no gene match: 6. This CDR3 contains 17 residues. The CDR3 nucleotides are TGTGCCAGCAGCTCCCTAGCGGGAAACTCGAACACCGGGGAGCTGTTTTTT. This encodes CASSSLAGNSNTGELFF.

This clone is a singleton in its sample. The CDR3 nucleotides read TGTGCCAGTAGTATAGATATAAGGGGCCTTGCTAACTATGGCTACACCTTC. Protein: CASSIDIRGLANYGYTF. The gene calls are TRBV19 and TRBJ1-2, with D maybe TRBD1 (5 bases). V lost 0 bases, J lost 0 bases, and 14 bases lay in between. Germline assignment: CDR1 LNHDA and CDR2 SQIVND (reference sequence). The CDR3 spans 17 residues.

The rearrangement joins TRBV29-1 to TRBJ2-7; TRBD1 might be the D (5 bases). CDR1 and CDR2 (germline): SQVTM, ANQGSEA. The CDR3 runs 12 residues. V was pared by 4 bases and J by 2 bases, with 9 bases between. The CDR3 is CSVVTATYEQYF. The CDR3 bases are TGCAGCGTTGTGACAGCCACCTACGAGCAGTACTTC.

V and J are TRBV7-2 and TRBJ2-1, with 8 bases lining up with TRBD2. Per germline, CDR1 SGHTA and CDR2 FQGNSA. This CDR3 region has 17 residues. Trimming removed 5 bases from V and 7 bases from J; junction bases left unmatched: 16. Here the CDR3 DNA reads TGTGCCAGCAGCATTTCAAAAGCGGGGGCCCCGGGGAATGAGCAGTTCTTC. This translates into CASSISKAGAPGNEQFF.

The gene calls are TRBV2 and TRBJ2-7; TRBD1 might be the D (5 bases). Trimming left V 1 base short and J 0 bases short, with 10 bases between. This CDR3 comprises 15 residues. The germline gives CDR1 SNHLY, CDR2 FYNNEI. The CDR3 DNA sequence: TGTGCCAGCAGTGAAGGACAGATGAGCTCCTACGAGCAGTACTTC. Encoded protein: CASSEGQMSSYEQYF. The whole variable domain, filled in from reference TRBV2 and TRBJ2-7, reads EPEVTQTPSHQVTQMGQEVILRCVPISNHLYFYWYRQILGQKVEFLVSFYNNEISEKSEIFDDQFSVERPDGSNFTLKIRSTKLEDSAMYFCASSEGQMSSYEQYFGPGTRLTVT.

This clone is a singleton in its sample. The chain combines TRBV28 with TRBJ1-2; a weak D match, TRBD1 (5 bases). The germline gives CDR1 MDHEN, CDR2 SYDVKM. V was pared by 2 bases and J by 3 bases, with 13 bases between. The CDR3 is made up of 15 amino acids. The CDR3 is CASSLAQEKYYGYTF. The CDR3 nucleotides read TGTGCCAGCAGTTTAGCACAGGAGAAATACTATGGCTACACCTTC.

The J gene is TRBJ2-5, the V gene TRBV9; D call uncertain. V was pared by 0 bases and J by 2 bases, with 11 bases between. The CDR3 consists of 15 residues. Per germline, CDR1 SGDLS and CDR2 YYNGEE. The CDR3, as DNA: TGTGCCAGCAGCGTAGTGTCAGGTCCGCAAGAGACCCAGTACTTC. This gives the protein CASSVVSGPQETQYF.

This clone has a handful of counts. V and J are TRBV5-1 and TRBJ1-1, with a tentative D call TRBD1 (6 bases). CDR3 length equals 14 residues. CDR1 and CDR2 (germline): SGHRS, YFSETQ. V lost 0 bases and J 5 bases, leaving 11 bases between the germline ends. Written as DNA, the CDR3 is TGCGCCAGCAGCTTGGACAGGGTCGAAACTGAAGCTTTCTTT. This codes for CASSLDRVETEAFF.

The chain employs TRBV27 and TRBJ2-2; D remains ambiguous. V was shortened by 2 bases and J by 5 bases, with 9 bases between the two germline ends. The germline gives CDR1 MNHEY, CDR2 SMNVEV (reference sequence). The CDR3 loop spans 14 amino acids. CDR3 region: CASSLSGLTGELFF. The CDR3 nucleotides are TGTGCCAGCAGTTTAAGTGGGCTGACCGGGGAGCTGTTTTTT.

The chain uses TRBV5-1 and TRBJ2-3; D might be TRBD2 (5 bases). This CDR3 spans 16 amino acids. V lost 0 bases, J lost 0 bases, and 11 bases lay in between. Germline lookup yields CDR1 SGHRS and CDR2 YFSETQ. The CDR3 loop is CASSLGAGPSTDTQYF. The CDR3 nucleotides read TGCGCCAGCAGCTTGGGGGCGGGCCCTAGCACAGATACGCAGTATTTT.

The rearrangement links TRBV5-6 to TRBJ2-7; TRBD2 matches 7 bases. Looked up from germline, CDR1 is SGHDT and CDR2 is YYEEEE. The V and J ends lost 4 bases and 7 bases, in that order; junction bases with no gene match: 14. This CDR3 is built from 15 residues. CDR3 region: CASSPGGAPGREQYF. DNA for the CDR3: TGTGCCAGCAGCCCGGGGGGAGCCCCAGGGAGGGAGCAGTACTTC.